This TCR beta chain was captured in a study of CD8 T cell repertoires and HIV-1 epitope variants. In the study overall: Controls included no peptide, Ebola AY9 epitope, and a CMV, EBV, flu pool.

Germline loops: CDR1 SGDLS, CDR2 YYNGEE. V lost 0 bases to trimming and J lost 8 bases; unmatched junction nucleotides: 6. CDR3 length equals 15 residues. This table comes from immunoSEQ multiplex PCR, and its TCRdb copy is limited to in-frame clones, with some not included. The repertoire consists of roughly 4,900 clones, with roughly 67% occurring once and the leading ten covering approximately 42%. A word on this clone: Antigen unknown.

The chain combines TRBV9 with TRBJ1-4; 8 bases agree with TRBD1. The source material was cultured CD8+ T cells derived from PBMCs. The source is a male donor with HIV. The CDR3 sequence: CASSVEGQVGEKLFF. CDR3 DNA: TGTGCCAGCAGCGTAGAGGGACAGGTCGGAGAAAAACTGTTTTTT.